These 12 T cell receptor beta chains share one sample of origin, sequenced in a study of T cells in Graves' hyperthyroidism and ophthalmopathy. Amplified TCR beta CDR3 regions derived from RNA transcripts. The TCR CDR3 first-round RT-PCR relied on the HTBI primer set. Via MiXCR, TCRdb re-called the multiplex PCR reads, giving one row per CDR3 protein. Altogether about 300,000 distinct CDR3 sequences are present, approximately 18% being singletons, with the ten largest covering under 40%. Input material: blood. Receptor source: a man in his fifties with Graves' ophthalmopathy.

There are many counts of this clonotype. The chain couples TRBV2 to TRBJ1-2, with TRBD1 matching over 10 bases. Losses at the gene ends were 3 bases for V and 5 bases for J; bases not matched to a gene: 3. This CDR3 is built from 14 residues. Per the germline V gene, CDR1 is SNHLY and CDR2 is FYNNEI. Here the CDR3 DNA reads TGTGCCAGCAGTGAGACAGGGGGCAGTTATGGCTACACCTTC. It codes for CASSETGGSYGYTF.

This clonotype was recorded many times. The CDR3 loop reads CASSPAGDQPQHF. CDR3 DNA sequence: TGTGCCAGCTCACCAGCGGGGGATCAGCCCCAGCATTTT. The rearrangement links TRBV18 to TRBJ1-5; TRBD1 is a possible D gene (5 bases). V shed 2 bases and J shed 5 bases, with 7 bases lying between them. The CDR3 contains 13 residues. CDR1 and CDR2 from the germline V gene are KGHSH and LQKENI.

In the case of this clonotype: A much bigger clone sits one base away, suggesting this may be a read error. V is TRBV5-8 and J is TRBJ2-5; D is tentatively TRBD1 or TRBD2 (5 bases each). The CDR3 length is 13 residues. The V gene's germline CDR1 is SGHTS and CDR2 YDEGEE. The CDR3 region is CANSLRGRETQYF. The DNA for the CDR3 is TGTGCCAACAGCTTGAGGGGAAGGGAGACCCAGTACTTC.

This sequence joins TRBV6-1 and TRBJ1-4, with 9 bases lining up with TRBD1. The V gene end was trimmed by 5 bases and the J gene end by 0 bases; junction bases not matched to a gene: 7. This CDR3 is 17 amino acids long. Germline CDR1 reads MNHNS; CDR2 reads SASEGT. The CDR3 nucleotides are TGTGCCAGCAGTTTATCCCGGACAGGGGCAACTAATGAAAAACTGTTTTTT. Protein sequence: CASSLSRTGATNEKLFF.

In the case of this clonotype: Germline is not matched at one junction end, which may reflect a read error. The chain is built from TRBV29-1 and TRBJ2-7; 12 bases are a match to TRBD2. This CDR3 is built from 18 residues. Germline V gene data show CDR1 as SQVTM and CDR2 as ANQGSEA. DNA of the CDR3: TGCAGCGTCTCGGGGCCGACTAGCGGGAGTAAAAGCTCCCACGAGCAGTACTTC. Its protein is CSVSGPTSGSKSSHEQYF.

V gene TRBV12-3 or TRBV12-4 combines with J gene TRBJ2-3; 11 nucleotides agree with TRBD2. V lost 6 bases and J lost 2; bases outside the gene matches: 4. The CDR3 covers 15 residues. The CDR3: CASSSGLAVTDTQYF. The CDR3 nucleotides are TGTGCCAGCAGCTCGGGACTAGCGGTCACAGATACGCAGTATTTT.

This clonotype was seen just once. This sequence joins TRBV5-1 and TRBJ2-5, with a possible D match to TRBD1 (7 bases). The CDR3 spans 15 residues. V lost 3 bases and J 1 base, leaving 13 bases between the germline ends. CDR1 is SGHRS and CDR2 is YFSETQ in the germline V gene. The CDR3 DNA reads TGCGCCAGCAGCTGGGCGGGACAGCTCCAAGAGACCCAGTACTTC. Translating gives CASSWAGQLQETQYF.

This rearrangement joins TRBV24-1 to TRBJ1-4; 8 bases are a match to TRBD1. This CDR3 comprises 15 residues. Germline V gene sequence: CDR1 KGHDR, CDR2 SFDVKD. J gave up 8 bases and V 3 bases, and 7 bases lay outside the gene matches. This CDR3 reads CATSDNNRGGEKLFF. The CDR3 DNA follows: TGTGCCACCAGTGATAACAACAGGGGGGGAGAAAAACTGTTTTTT.

This chain connects TRBV7-3 to TRBJ2-7, with 9 bases aligning to TRBD2. The CDR3 length is 16 residues. V lost 5 bases to trimming and J lost 5 bases; unmatched junction nucleotides: 13. Germline CDR1 and CDR2: SGHTA and FQGTGA. CDR3 nucleotides: TGTGCCAGCAGCCCCGGGGGTAGCGGGAGCATGGACGAGCAGTACTTC. It is translated as CASSPGGSGSMDEQYF.

This chain connects TRBV6-5 to TRBJ2-7; D might be TRBD1 (6 bases). CDR3 length: 14 amino acids. Per germline, CDR1 MNHEY and CDR2 SVGAGI. Trimming left V 4 bases short and J 4 bases short, with 14 bases between. The chain's CDR3 is CASSSPGTTYEQYF. DNA of the CDR3: TGTGCCAGCAGTTCCCCCGGGACAACATACGAGCAGTACTTC.

The chain uses TRBV6-5 and TRBJ2-2, with D unresolved. Germline-derived CDR1 and CDR2 are MNHEY and SVGAGI. The CDR3 loop spans 16 amino acids. V was shortened by 0 bases and J by 4 bases, with 12 bases between the two germline ends. CDR3 in DNA: TGTGCCAGCAGTTACTCGTTAATAGAACCCACCGGGGAGCTGTTTTTT. This sequence encodes CASSYSLIEPTGELFF.

The chain uses TRBV29-1 and TRBJ1-4; D remains unclear. Germline values: CDR1 SQVTM, CDR2 ANQGSEA. V was shortened by 2 bases and J by 7 bases, with 11 bases between the two germline ends. The CDR3 extends over 13 amino acids. This CDR3 reads CSVETARGEKLFF. The DNA for the CDR3 is TGCAGCGTTGAAACGGCAAGAGGTGAAAAACTGTTTTTT. The variable domain in full, completed from reference TRBV29-1 and TRBJ1-4, reads SAVISQKPSRDICQRGTSLTIQCQVDSQVTMMFWYRQQPGQSLTLIATANQGSEATYESGFVIDKFPISRPNLTFSTLTVSNMSPEDSSIYLCSVETARGEKLFFGSGTQLSVL.